This is a list of T cell receptor beta chains from one sample in a study of cytomegalovirus exposure and HLA in healthy donors. Sequencing was performed with immunoSEQ multiplex PCR; in TCRdb, only in-frame clones are kept and a portion is missing. The data contain roughly 100,000 clones, around two thirds of them singletons. Material: PBMCs. These TCRs come from a woman between 45 and 60 years old in good health and CMV-seronegative. Each CDR3 is given with its conserved first and last residue. A D gene is named only where the DNA matches it firmly. Rows may omit the clone size; those that give it use once, few, many or a size class.

size: few
V: TRBV4-2
J: TRBJ2-3
D: .
DNA: TGTGCCAGCAGCCAACTGGGCCATATCGATACGCAGTATTTT
CDR3: CASSQLGHIDTQYF

size: .
V: TRBV7-2
J: TRBJ1-1
D: .
DNA: TGTGCCAGCAGCGCCCAGATCCTGAACACTGAAGCTTTCTTT
CDR3: CASSAQILNTEAFF

size: .
V: TRBV7-9
J: TRBJ2-3
D: .
DNA: TGTGCCAGCAGCCCGGGACTGGCCCAGTACACAGATACGCAGTATTTT
CDR3: CASSPGLAQYTDTQYF

size: .
V: TRBV6-5
J: TRBJ2-2
D: TRBD2
DNA: TGTGCCAGCAGGACTAGCGGCACCGGGGAGCTGTTTTTT
CDR3: CASRTSGTGELFF

size: .
V: TRBV10-1
J: TRBJ2-5
D: TRBD2
DNA: TGCGCCAGCAGTGAAGGGACTAGCGGGATTCAAGAGACCCAGTACTTC
CDR3: CASSEGTSGIQETQYF

size: .
V: TRBV5-6
J: TRBJ2-5
D: TRBD1
DNA: TGTGCCAGCAGCTTGGCCCCGGGACAGTCGGAGACCCAGTACTTC
CDR3: CASSLAPGQSETQYF

size: .
V: TRBV7-8
J: TRBJ2-1
D: .
DNA: TGTGCCAGCAGCTTTCGAGGGAGTAAAAATGAGCAGTTCTTC
CDR3: CASSFRGSKNEQFF

size: once
V: TRBV6-5
J: TRBJ2-1
D: .
DNA: TGTGCCAGCAGTTACTCGATTAGTCGCAATGAGCAGTTCTTC
CDR3: CASSYSISRNEQFF

size: .
V: TRBV29-1
J: TRBJ2-2
D: .
DNA: TGCAGCGTGCGACAGGGAGGAAATCAAGCCGGGGAGCTGTTTTTT
CDR3: CSVRQGGNQAGELFF

size: .
V: TRBV28
J: TRBJ2-7
D: .
DNA: TGTGCCAGCAGTACCCGGACAGTTAATGGCGAGCAGTACTTC
CDR3: CASSTRTVNGEQYF

size: .
V: TRBV2
J: TRBJ1-5
D: .
DNA: TGTGCCAGCAGTGAAGCGTCGGGGGGCAGCGATAGCAATCAGCCCCAGCATTTT
CDR3: CASSEASGGSDSNQPQHF

size: .
V: TRBV4-1
J: TRBJ2-1
D: TRBD1
DNA: TGCGCCAGCAGCCAAGATCGGACAGGGGTGTTCGAGCAGTTCTTC
CDR3: CASSQDRTGVFEQFF

size: few
V: TRBV5-8
J: TRBJ1-1
D: .
DNA: TGTGCCACCCCACGGGCGGGGAGGGGGACTGAAGCTTTCTTT
CDR3: CATPRAGRGTEAFF

size: few
V: TRBV10-3
J: TRBJ2-7
D: .
DNA: TGTGCCATCAGTCGCGGACAAGATCCCTACGAGCAGTACTTC
CDR3: CAISRGQDPYEQYF

size: few
V: TRBV4-1
J: TRBJ1-4
D: TRBD1
DNA: TGCGCCAGCAGCCACGGACAGGGAGTTAATGAAAAACTGTTTTTT
CDR3: CASSHGQGVNEKLFF

size: .
V: TRBV7-9
J: TRBJ1-5
D: TRBD1
DNA: TGTGCCAGCAGCGCAGGACAGGGTTCAAGGGGGCCCCAGCATTTT
CDR3: CASSAGQGSRGPQHF

size: .
V: TRBV5-1
J: TRBJ1-1
D: .
DNA: TGCGCCAGCAGCTTGGCGGGGGGCGGAACAGGCGCTGAAGCTTTCTTT
CDR3: CASSLAGGGTGAEAFF

size: .
V: TRBV5-1
J: TRBJ2-2
D: TRBD1
DNA: TGCGCCAGCAGCCCTGGGACAGGGGGCACCGGGGAGCTGTTTTTT
CDR3: CASSPGTGGTGELFF

size: .
V: TRBV6-1
J: TRBJ1-3
D: .
DNA: TGTGCCAGCAGTGAGGGAGCCGGAAACACCATATATTTT
CDR3: CASSEGAGNTIYF

size: .
V: TRBV5-1
J: TRBJ1-6
D: TRBD1
DNA: TGCGCCAGCAGGGGACAGGTCTCCTATAATTCACCCCTCCACTTT
CDR3: CASRGQVSYNSPLHF

size: .
V: TRBV27
J: TRBJ2-1
D: .
DNA: TGTGCCAGCAGTTTAGGGACAAACAATGAGCAGTTCTTC
CDR3: CASSLGTNNEQFF

size: .
V: TRBV5-8
J: TRBJ2-3
D: TRBD1
DNA: TGTGCCAGCAGCTGGGGACAGGGGGGTACAGATACGCAGTATTTT
CDR3: CASSWGQGGTDTQYF

size: .
V: TRBV19
J: TRBJ1-1
D: .
DNA: TGTGCCAGTAGTATAGCTCAGGGATCTGAAGCTTTCTTT
CDR3: CASSIAQGSEAFF

size: .
V: TRBV5-1
J: TRBJ1-1
D: .
DNA: TGCGCCAGCAGCCTCGACAGGAACACTGAAGCTTTCTTT
CDR3: CASSLDRNTEAFF

size: few
V: TRBV7-2
J: TRBJ2-7
D: TRBD2
DNA: TGTGCCAGCAGCTTAGTGGTAGCGGGAGAGTTGTACTTC
CDR3: CASSLVVAGELYF

size: .
V: TRBV18
J: TRBJ1-5
D: TRBD1
DNA: TGTGCCAGCTCGAATGACAGGGCCCAGCCCCAGCATTTT
CDR3: CASSNDRAQPQHF

size: .
V: TRBV5-1
J: TRBJ2-6
D: .
DNA: TGCGCCAGCAGACCTCCCGGACTCTCTGGGGCCAACGTCCTGACTTTC
CDR3: CASRPPGLSGANVLTF

size: .
V: TRBV7-8
J: TRBJ1-2
D: .
DNA: TGTGCCAGCACCATCAAAAGGGGCCCAAACTATGGCTACACCTTC
CDR3: CASTIKRGPNYGYTF

size: .
V: TRBV28
J: TRBJ1-5
D: .
DNA: TGTGCCAGCAGTTTCCGGCCCCAGCATTTT
CDR3: CASSFRPQHF

size: .
V: TRBV5-1
J: TRBJ1-2
D: .
DNA: TGCGCCAGCAGCTTGGCGGCCAGGGATACTGGCTACACCTTC
CDR3: CASSLAARDTGYTF

size: .
V: TRBV7-2
J: TRBJ1-2
D: .
DNA: TGTGCCAGCAGCTTAGGAACCGCGGGGGATGGCTACACCTTC
CDR3: CASSLGTAGDGYTF

size: few
V: TRBV29-1
J: TRBJ2-1
D: TRBD2
DNA: TGCAGCGCTTACCTCTCCGGGACTACTACTTACAATGAGCAGTTCTTC
CDR3: CSAYLSGTTTYNEQFF

size: .
V: TRBV28
J: TRBJ1-3
D: .
DNA: TGTGCCAGCCTCCAAAAGGGGAACACCATATATTTT
CDR3: CASLQKGNTIYF

size: .
V: TRBV18
J: TRBJ2-2
D: .
DNA: TGTGCCAGCTCACCACCGGGGCCCGGCGACCCAGTTTCTGGGGAGCTGTTTTTT
CDR3: CASSPPGPGDPVSGELFF

size: .
V: TRBV2
J: TRBJ1-3
D: .
DNA: TGTGCCAGCAGGCGGGTAATGGGTGGAAACACCATATATTTT
CDR3: CASRRVMGGNTIYF

size: once
V: TRBV6-6
J: TRBJ2-7
D: TRBD1
DNA: TGTGCCAGTGGACAGGGCCCAGAGGAGCAGTACTTC
CDR3: CASGQGPEEQYF

size: .
V: TRBV6-5
J: TRBJ1-1
D: .
DNA: TGTGCCAGCAGTTATGTCCAGGGGAACACTGAAGCTTTCTTT
CDR3: CASSYVQGNTEAFF

size: .
V: TRBV10-1
J: TRBJ2-7
D: TRBD2
DNA: TGCGCCAGCGACGTTGGGACTAGCGGGAGATGCGAGCAGTACTTC
CDR3: CASDVGTSGRCEQYF

size: .
V: TRBV5-1
J: TRBJ1-1
D: .
DNA: TGCGCCAGCAGCCAGGAGGGTACGTTGGGGAGCACTGAAGCTTTCTTT
CDR3: CASSQEGTLGSTEAFF

size: .
V: TRBV5-1
J: TRBJ2-7
D: TRBD1
DNA: TGCGCCAGCAGCCCCCGGGACAGCCGAGAATTATACGAGCAGTACTTC
CDR3: CASSPRDSRELYEQYF

size: .
V: TRBV7-3
J: TRBJ2-1
D: .
DNA: TGTGCCAGCAGCTTAGGGAGCGGAAACTCCTACAATGAGCAGTTCTTC
CDR3: CASSLGSGNSYNEQFF

size: .
V: TRBV6-1
J: TRBJ2-3
D: TRBD2
DNA: TGTGCCAGCAGTGAAAGCAGCGGGGGGACCACAGATACGCAGTATTTT
CDR3: CASSESSGGTTDTQYF

size: .
V: TRBV7-9
J: TRBJ1-6
D: .
DNA: TGTGCCAGCAGCCCCTGGGGGGATTCGGATTCACCCCTCCACTTT
CDR3: CASSPWGDSDSPLHF

size: few
V: TRBV4-1
J: TRBJ2-2
D: TRBD2
DNA: TGCGCCAGCAGCCAGCCGGGACTAGCGGGGGGGACTAAGGAAGGGGAGCTGTTTTTT
CDR3: CASSQPGLAGGTKEGELFF

size: few
V: TRBV5-5
J: TRBJ2-5
D: .
DNA: TGTGCCAGCAGCTTGGCCACGGGAAAAGAGACCCAGTACTTC
CDR3: CASSLATGKETQYF

size: .
V: TRBV27
J: TRBJ1-2
D: .
DNA: TGTGCCAGCAGTTCCGCGGACAGACCTAACTATGGCTACACCTTC
CDR3: CASSSADRPNYGYTF

size: .
V: TRBV7-7
J: TRBJ2-5
D: TRBD2
DNA: TGTGCCAGCAGCTTAGGTACTAGCGGCTTCCGGGAGACCCAGTACTTC
CDR3: CASSLGTSGFRETQYF

size: .
V: TRBV11-3
J: TRBJ2-3
D: TRBD2
DNA: TGTGCCAGCAGCCAGACGGCTAGCGGTACCACAGATACGCAGTATTTT
CDR3: CASSQTASGTTDTQYF

size: .
V: TRBV21-1
J: TRBJ2-1
D: .
DNA: TGTGCCAGCAGCAAATTCCCGGACAGGGGTTCGGCTCCCTACAATGAGCAGTTCTTC
CDR3: CASSKFPDRGSAPYNEQFF

size: .
V: TRBV5-1
J: TRBJ2-7
D: .
DNA: TGCGCCAGCAGCTTGGCAGGGATGGTGCAGTACTTC
CDR3: CASSLAGMVQYF

size: .
V: TRBV28
J: TRBJ1-3
D: .
DNA: TGTGCCAGCAATGGGGGCCAGGGGTTGGGAAACACCATATATTTT
CDR3: CASNGGQGLGNTIYF

size: .
V: TRBV29-1
J: TRBJ2-2
D: TRBD1
DNA: TGCAGCGCCTCGTCCGGGACAGGGGGAACCGGGGAGCTGTTTTTT
CDR3: CSASSGTGGTGELFF

size: .
V: TRBV18
J: TRBJ2-3
D: .
DNA: TGTGCCAGCTCAGACACTGCGGGGATGGTTGGAGATACGCAGTATTTT
CDR3: CASSDTAGMVGDTQYF

size: .
V: TRBV7-3
J: TRBJ2-1
D: TRBD1
DNA: TGTGCCAGCAGCTTGTACAGGGGCAAATACAATGAGCAGTTCTTC
CDR3: CASSLYRGKYNEQFF

size: .
V: TRBV27
J: TRBJ2-1
D: TRBD1
DNA: TGTGCCAGCAGCCCCGGGACAGGCTACAATGAGCAGTTCTTC
CDR3: CASSPGTGYNEQFF

size: .
V: TRBV19
J: TRBJ2-3
D: TRBD2
DNA: TGTGCCAGTAGTTCTCCCCGACTAGCAGCAACAGATACGCAGTATTTT
CDR3: CASSSPRLAATDTQYF